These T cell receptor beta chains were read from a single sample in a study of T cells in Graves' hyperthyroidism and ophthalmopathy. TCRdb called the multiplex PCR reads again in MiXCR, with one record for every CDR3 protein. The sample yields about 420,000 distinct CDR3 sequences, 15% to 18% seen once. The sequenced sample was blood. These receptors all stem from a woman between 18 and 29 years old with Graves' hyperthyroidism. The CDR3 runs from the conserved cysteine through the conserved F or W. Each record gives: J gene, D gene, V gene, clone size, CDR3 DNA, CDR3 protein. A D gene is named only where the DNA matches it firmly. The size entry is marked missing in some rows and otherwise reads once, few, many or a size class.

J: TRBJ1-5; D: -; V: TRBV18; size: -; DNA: TGTGCCAGCTCACCTCCTGGGCCGGGCAGCAATCAGCCCCAGCATTTT; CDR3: CASSPPGPGSNQPQHF
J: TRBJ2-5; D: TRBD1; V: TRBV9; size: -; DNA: TGTGCCAGCAGCGGACAGGGGGCCAGGGAGACCCAGTACTTC; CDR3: CASSGQGARETQYF
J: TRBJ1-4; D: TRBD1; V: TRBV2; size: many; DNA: TGTGCCAGCAGGGGGGACAGGGGACAGGAAAAACTGTTTTTT; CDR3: CASRGDRGQEKLFF
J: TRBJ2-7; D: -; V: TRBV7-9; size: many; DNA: TGTGCCAGCAGCTTAGTGCAGGGTGGGCAGTACTTC; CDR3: CASSLVQGGQYF
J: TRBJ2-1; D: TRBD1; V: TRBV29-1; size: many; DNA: TGCAGCGTTGGGACAGGGGGCAATGAGCAGTTCTTC; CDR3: CSVGTGGNEQFF
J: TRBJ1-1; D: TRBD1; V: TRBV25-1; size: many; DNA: TGTGCCAGCATGGGGCAGGGGGACACTGAAGCTTTCTTT; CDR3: CASMGQGDTEAFF
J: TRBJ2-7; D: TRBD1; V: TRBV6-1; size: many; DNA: TGTGCCAGCAGTAAGGGGACAGATTCTGGAGAGCAGTACTTC; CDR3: CASSKGTDSGEQYF
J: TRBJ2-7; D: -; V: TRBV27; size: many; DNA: TGTGCCAGCAGTTTATGGGGGCGCGGGAACGAGCAGTACTTC; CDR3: CASSLWGRGNEQYF
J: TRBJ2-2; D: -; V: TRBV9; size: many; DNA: TGTGCCAGCAGCGTAGCTAAAGTCCCCGGGGAGCTGTTTTTT; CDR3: CASSVAKVPGELFF
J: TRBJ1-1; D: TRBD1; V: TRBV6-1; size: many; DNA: TGTGCCAGCAGTGAAACCCCGGGACAGATCTTTATGAACACTGAAGCTTTCTTT; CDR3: CASSETPGQIFMNTEAFF
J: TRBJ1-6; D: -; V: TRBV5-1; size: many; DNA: TGCGCCAGCAGCCTAAACGTCGCAGGGGCCGGGGATAATTCACCCCTCCACTTT; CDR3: CASSLNVAGAGDNSPLHF
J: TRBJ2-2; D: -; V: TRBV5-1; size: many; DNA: TGCGCCAGCAGCCGACAAGGGGGAGGGCTTACCGGGGAGCTGTTTTTT; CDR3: CASSRQGGGLTGELFF
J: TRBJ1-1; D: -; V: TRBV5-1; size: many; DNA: TGCGCCAGCAGGGGTGGCGAAAACACTGAAGCTTTCTTT; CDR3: CASRGGENTEAFF
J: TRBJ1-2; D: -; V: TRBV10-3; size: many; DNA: TGTGCCATCAGTGAGGGGAAGGAGGTGAACTATGGCTACACCTTC; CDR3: CAISEGKEVNYGYTF
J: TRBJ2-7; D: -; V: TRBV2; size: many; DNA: TGTGCCAGCAGTTATACCGGGGCTACGTTCTCCTACGAGCAGTACTTC; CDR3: CASSYTGATFSYEQYF
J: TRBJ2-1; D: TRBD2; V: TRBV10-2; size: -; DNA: TGCGCCAGCAAGACTCTAGCGGACGCCTACAATGAGCAGTTCTTC; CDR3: CASKTLADAYNEQFF
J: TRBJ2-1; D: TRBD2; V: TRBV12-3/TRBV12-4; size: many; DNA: TGTGCCAGCAGTTTTTTCGATGCGGGAGAAAGGAATGAGCAGTTCTTC; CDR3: CASSFFDAGERNEQFF
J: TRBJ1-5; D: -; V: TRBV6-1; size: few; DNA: TGTGCCAGCAGTGAAGCGTTGGGGGCGGCTCAGCCCCAGCATTTT; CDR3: CASSEALGAAQPQHF
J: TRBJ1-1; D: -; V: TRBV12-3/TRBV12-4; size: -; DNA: TGTGCCAGCAGTTTTCCGGGTATGGTGACTGAAGCTTTCTTT; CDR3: CASSFPGMVTEAFF
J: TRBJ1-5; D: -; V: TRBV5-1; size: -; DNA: TGCGCCAGCAGAGTGGACAGTAATCAGCCCCAGCATTTT; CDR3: CASRVDSNQPQHF
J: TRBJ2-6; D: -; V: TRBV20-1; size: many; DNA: TGCAGTGCTAGACCACCTAGGGCTGGGGCCAACGTCCTGACTTTC; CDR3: CSARPPRAGANVLTF
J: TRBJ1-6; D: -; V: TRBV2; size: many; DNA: TGTGCCAGCAGTGACAAGAGAAGGAATTCACCCCTCCACTTT; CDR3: CASSDKRRNSPLHF
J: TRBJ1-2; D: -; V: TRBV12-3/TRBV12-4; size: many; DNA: TGTGCCAGCACGTGGGGGGCCTATGGCTACACCTTC; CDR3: CASTWGAYGYTF
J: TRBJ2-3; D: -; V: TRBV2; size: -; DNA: TGTGCCAGCACCGACCCGGGGGAATCTAGCACAGATACGCAGTATTTT; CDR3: CASTDPGESSTDTQYF